Presented here are 12 T cell receptor beta chains from one specimen sequenced in a study of CD8+ T cells in alopecia areata. Extracted RNA was reverse transcribed into cDNA, the sequencing template. Assay used: immunoSEQ multiplex PCR; TCRdb lists only in-frame clones, some missing. This table has 200,000 or so clones, 35% to 45% appearing once. The treatment: oral pan-JAK inhibitor, 5-10 mg twice daily. Sequenced here: CD4+ T cells sorted from blood, sampled between weeks 30 and 35, from a patient treated with tofacitinib. The receptors shown here come from a human donor with alopecia areata.

The chain is built from TRBV9 and TRBJ1-6; weak D call: TRBD1 (6 bases). The V end was cut by 0 bases, the J end by 6 bases, with 13 bases between. The CDR3 has 16 amino acids. CDR1 and CDR2 from the germline V gene are SGDLS and YYNGEE. CDR3 nucleotide sequence: TGTGCCAGCAGCGTAGAGGCAGGGGCGTTTAATTCACCCCTCCACTTT. Its protein is CASSVEAGAFNSPLHF.

V usage is TRBV19 and J usage is TRBJ2-6; the D is unclear. CDR3 length equals 20 residues. The V gene lost 4 bases and the J gene lost 0 bases, with 22 bases spanning the gap. Germline V gene sequence: CDR1 LNHDA, CDR2 SQIVND (reference sequence). In DNA form, the CDR3 reads TGTGCCAGTAGTAGTCCGGGCCCCGCGTTCCGGATCTCTGGGGCCAACGTCCTGACTTTC. Amino acid sequence: CASSSPGPAFRISGANVLTF. Based on the CDR3 plus reference TRBV19 and TRBJ2-6, the full variable domain is DGGITQSPKYLFRKEGQNVTLSCEQNLNHDAMYWYRQDPGQGLRLIYYSQIVNDFQKGDIAEGYSVSREKKESFPLTVTSAQKNPTAFYLCASSSPGPAFRISGANVLTFGAGSRLTVL.

As to this clone: Other DNA sequences from this sample encode an identical CDR3 as well. The chain links TRBV6-1 to TRBJ1-2; D is ambiguous. Per the germline V gene, CDR1 is MNHNS and CDR2 is SASEGT. This CDR3 has 11 residues. The V end was cut by 1 base, the J end by 5 bases, with 2 bases between. CDR3 sequence (DNA): TGTGCCAGCAGTGAAGGTTATGGCTACACCTTC. This sequence encodes CASSEGYGYTF.

Judged by abundance, this clone is medium-sized (0.01 to 0.1%). This sequence joins TRBV14 and TRBJ2-7; possible D gene TRBD2, 6 bases. Germline V gene sequence: CDR1 SGHDN, CDR2 FVKESK. V dropped 9 bases and J dropped 5 bases, with 20 bases sitting between them. The CDR3 runs to 14 residues. In nucleotides, the CDR3 is TGTGCCAGGGACAAGGACTATCTATTCCACGAGCAGTACTTC. Translating gives CARDKDYLFHEQYF.

The count of this clone is one. This rearrangement joins TRBV9 to TRBJ2-7, with 7 bases matching TRBD2. The germline V gene encodes CDR1 SGDLS and CDR2 YYNGEE. The CDR3 has 13 amino acids. V trimming: 4 bases; J trimming: 6 bases; junction bases outside the gene matches: 7. The CDR3 reads CASSSGGASEQYF. CDR3 in DNA: TGTGCCAGCAGCTCGGGGGGAGCTAGCGAGCAGTACTTC.

The chain joins TRBV4-1 to TRBJ2-1, with D possibly TRBD1 on 5 matching bases. The CDR3 runs 13 residues. Trimming took off 5 bases at V and 5 bases at J, with 10 bases between the two ends. Germline V gives CDR1 MGHRA, CDR2 YSYEKL. The CDR3: CASSVRVHNEQFF. CDR3 bases: TGCGCCAGCAGCGTCAGGGTGCACAATGAGCAGTTCTTC.

The sample holds one count of this clone. DNA for the CDR3: TGTGCCAGCAGTTTATCTCAGCGTTATAATTCACCCCTCCACTTT. As protein: CASSLSQRYNSPLHF. The chain joins TRBV27 to TRBJ1-6; D remains ambiguous. Germline values: CDR1 MNHEY, CDR2 SMNVEV (reference sequence). The CDR3 length is 15 residues. Trimming left V 0 bases short and J 4 bases short, with 7 bases between.

This chain joins TRBV4-1 and TRBJ2-1; D call uncertain. Trimming left V 6 bases short and J 9 bases short, with 15 bases between. The CDR3 loop spans 13 amino acids. The germline V gene has CDR1 MGHRA and CDR2 YSYEKL. CDR3 DNA sequence: TGCGCCAGCAGTCAACGACTGGGCGGTGAGCAGTTCTTC. This gives the protein CASSQRLGGEQFF.

The chain employs TRBV5-1 and TRBJ2-5; D remains ambiguous. The V end was cut by 0 bases, the J end by 2 bases, with 11 bases between. CDR1 SGHRS and CDR2 YFSETQ come from the germline V gene. CDR3 length equals 15 residues. CDR3 bases: TGCGCCAGCAGCTTGGCCCGTCAGCAGCAAGAGACCCAGTACTTC. This gives the protein CASSLARQQQETQYF.

This clone was seen many times. J is TRBJ2-7 and V is TRBV2; TRBD2 matches 11 bases. Losses at the gene ends were 6 bases for V and 1 base for J; bases not matched to a gene: 11. CDR3 length: 17 residues. The germline V gene has CDR1 SNHLY and CDR2 FYNNEI. As DNA, the CDR3 is TGTGCCAGCAGGAGATTTTCCGGGACTAGCGGATCCTACGAGCAGTACTTC. This translates into CASRRFSGTSGSYEQYF.

This chain joins TRBV7-9 and TRBJ2-7; 8 positions match TRBD2. This CDR3 has 16 amino acids. Trimming cost V 4 bases and J 1 base; bases outside gene matches: 9. CDR1 SEHNR and CDR2 FQNEAQ come from the germline V gene (reference sequence). CDR3 amino acids: CASSSEGTRVSYEQYF. CDR3 coding DNA: TGTGCCAGCAGCTCTGAGGGGACTAGAGTGTCCTACGAGCAGTACTTC.

The chain combines TRBV4-1 with TRBJ2-1; D might be TRBD1 or TRBD2, each matching 6 bases. The CDR3 runs 15 residues. Trimming took off 1 base at V and 4 bases at J, with 11 bases between the two ends. Germline loops: CDR1 MGHRA, CDR2 YSYEKL. In nucleotides, the CDR3 is TGCGCCAGCAGCCAAGGTGGGGGGCCTTACAATGAGCAGTTCTTC. It codes for CASSQGGGPYNEQFF.